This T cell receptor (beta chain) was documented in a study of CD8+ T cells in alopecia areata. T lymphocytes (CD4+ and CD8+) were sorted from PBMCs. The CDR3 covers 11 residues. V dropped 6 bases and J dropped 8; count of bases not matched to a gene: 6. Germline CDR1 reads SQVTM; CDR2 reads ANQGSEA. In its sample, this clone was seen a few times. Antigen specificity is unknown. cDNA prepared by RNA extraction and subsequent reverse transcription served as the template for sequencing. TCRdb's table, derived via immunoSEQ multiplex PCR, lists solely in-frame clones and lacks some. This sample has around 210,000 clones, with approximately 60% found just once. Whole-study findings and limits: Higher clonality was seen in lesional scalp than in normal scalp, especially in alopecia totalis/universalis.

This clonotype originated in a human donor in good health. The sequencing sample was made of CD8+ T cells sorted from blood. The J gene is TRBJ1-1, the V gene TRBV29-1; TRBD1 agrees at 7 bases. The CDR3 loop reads CSVGDSREAFF. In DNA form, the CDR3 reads TGCAGCGTAGGGGACAGCCGAGAAGCTTTCTTT.